The source of this T cell receptor (beta chain) is a study of cytotoxic CD8 clonotypes in ibrutinib-treated CLL (dated by TCRdb to the early 2020s). The study in broad terms: The cohort included roughly 15 treatment-naive and approximately eleven relapsed/refractory patients; roughly 17 were IGHV unmutated. An average of approximately 260,000 productive templates and approximately 90,000 productive rearrangements was obtained per sample. Longitudinal samples were available for about 30% of the 86 trial participants. Every sample from remission and from progressive disease was obtained while the patients were still on ibrutinib. Responses were partial in roughly 24 patients and complete in 2; after median approximately 69 months follow-up, roughly 14 stayed in remission and around 12 progressed. Cryopreserved peripheral blood mononuclear cells were obtained before treatment, at response, and at either sustained remission or disease progression. Response samples were taken after a median of roughly a year on treatment, ranging from about 6 to 40 months.

What the research found in general, with its limitations: Sustained-remission and progressing patients did not have matched sampling times, and lymph node repertoires were not examined. At baseline, clonality was higher than in age-matched healthy donors and showed a strong correlation with circulating CD8+ T-cell counts. Public clonotypes were rare and either shrank or stayed stable during treatment, and the rise in clonality at ibrutinib response reflected expansion of private clonotypes. An increase in clonality was observed at ibrutinib response, with clonality remaining stable during sustained remission and falling back toward baseline at progression.

This clone was seen a handful of times. The antigen this receptor binds is unknown. No per-base quality is available; no much larger clone lies one base away. Per the publication, the time point label means: approximately 25 months on ibrutinib. Approximately 2 micrograms of genomic DNA were extracted from cryopreserved PBMCs for TCR beta library preparation. Longitudinal blood samples from CLL patients on ibrutinib monotherapy were analyzed using high-throughput TCR beta sequencing. The patients took part in an open-label, single-center phase 2 trial of ibrutinib monotherapy. A MiSeq instrument was used for deep resolution sequencing, which targeted depths ranging from 1 in 1 million up to 1 in 200,000 T cells, with coverage averaging 10x for each clonotype. TCR beta libraries were generated with the immunoSEQ hsTCRB Kit. On the authors' methods: ImmunoSEQ Data Assistant and ImmunoSEQ Analyzer were used for data analysis, and V, D and J genes were assigned according to IMGT definitions. Clonality, which ranges from 0 to 1, was calculated by subtracting the normalized Shannon entropy of productive rearrangement frequencies from one. Public clonotype analysis was restricted to overrepresented clonotypes comprising at least 0.05% of each patient's repertoire. Some 13 repertoires from age-matched healthy donors, obtained from immuneACCESS, served as clonality controls. TCRdb provides this immuneACCESS table in a form limited to in-frame rearrangements. Some clones are lacking; in checked studies, under half of them reflect an unresolved V gene, and why the rest are absent is not known. V, J and clone size reflect that table, while D and trimming were determined from the DNA. The sample profile shows approximately 100,000 clones; approximately 58% of them were found once. The ten largest clones add up to around 37% of the sample.

The source material was PBMCs, sampled after 24 months of ibrutinib treatment. This clonotype was sampled from a human donor with chronic lymphocytic leukemia.

The DNA sequence is given as TGTGCCAGCAGCCCAGCAGGGGCCAAGCCTGAAGCTTTCTTT. This sequence encodes CASSPAGAKPEAFF. This sequence uses TRBV6-5 and TRBJ1-1; 6 matching bases give a weak D call of TRBD1. CDR1 and CDR2 were assigned from the germline V gene as MNHEY and SVGAGI. The CDR3 runs 14 amino acids, cysteine and phenylalanine included. Only the CDR3 portion is preserved as DNA: 42 bases, with reading frame beginning at the first base. V is shortened by 6 bases, J by 6 bases, and the region joining them spans 17 bases.